The source of this T cell receptor beta chain is a study of shared clonotypes between healthy human individuals. Study-wide background: Those who served as donors were two women and three men between the ages of 18 and 49.

Deep was the level at which the assay was run. Sequencing was performed with immunoSEQ multiplex PCR; in TCRdb, only in-frame clones are kept and a portion is missing. The table lists 2 million to 2.5 million clones, just over 90% of them singletons, with about 0.37% in the top ten. This clone turned up a few times. Its antigen is unknown. V gave up 0 bases and J gave up 7 bases; unmatched junction bases: 6. The V gene's germline CDR1 is SGHVS and CDR2 FNYEAQ. The CDR3 spans 15 residues. Regarding the study as a whole: What naive subsets generally showed was a larger estimated richness than memory subsets showed.

The sample taken for sequencing was naive CD4+ T cells from PBMCs. Subset defined: CD45RA+ positively selected. The genes are TRBV7-6 and TRBJ1-2, with 9 bases matching TRBD1. The receptor was derived from a man aged 18 to 30 in good health. Some clones in this sample may be carry-over from other donors' samples. DNA of the CDR3: TGTGCCAGCAGCTTAGCTGGGACAGGGTTTGGTGGCTACACCTTC. This sequence encodes CASSLAGTGFGGYTF.